The 5 T cell receptor beta chains below were found in one sample sequenced in a study of T cell repertoires in cytomegalovirus infection. Antigen specificity for these receptors is unknown. In TCRdb, the reads were re-called with MiXCR into one record per CDR3 protein. The data show about a million distinct CDR3 sequences, more than 25% seen once. The material was cultured CD8+ T cells from PBMCs, obtained from culture after CMV antigen stimulation. All receptors derive from a human donor in good health (CMV status not recorded). Some clones in this sample may be carry-over from other donors' samples.

To note about this clonotype: At one boundary the junction diverges from the germline segment, which might be a read error. The rearrangement uses TRBV5-5 and TRBJ2-1; the match to TRBD1 covers 7 bases. Germline V gene lookup returns CDR1 SGHKS and CDR2 YYEKEE (reference sequence). The CDR3 is made up of 15 amino acids. CDR3 in DNA: TGTGCCAGCAGCTTGGAGGGACAGAAATTTCACCTCTCGATCTTC. Its protein product is CASSLEGQKFHLSIF.

This clonotype was recorded at least ten times. The chain recombines TRBV12-3 or TRBV12-4 with TRBJ1-5; a possible D gene is TRBD1 (5 bases). The length of the CDR3 is 16 residues. Between the trimmed V and J ends, which lost 0 bases and 1 base, there was a span of 10 bases. In nucleotides, the CDR3 is TGTGCCAGCAGTTTAGCCCCCAGGGCGAGCAATCAGCCCCAGCATTTT. Translation: CASSLAPRASNQPQHF.

This clonotype was seen a few times. The V and J genes are TRBV7-2 and TRBJ1-2; D might be TRBD1 (5 bases). The CDR3 runs 14 residues. CDR1 SGHTA and CDR2 FQGNSA come from the germline V gene. V gave up 2 bases and J gave up 4 bases, with 11 bases separating them. CDR3 residues: CASSLLGVGYGYTF. CDR3 nucleotide sequence: TGTGCCAGCAGCTTATTGGGGGTCGGCTATGGCTACACCTTC.

This clonotype came up many times. This sequence joins TRBV7-8 and TRBJ2-6, with 7 nucleotides matching TRBD2. Germline V gives CDR1 SGHVS, CDR2 FQNEAQ. The CDR3 extends over 19 amino acids. V lost 1 base to trimming and J lost 2 bases; unmatched junction nucleotides: 11. The CDR3 bases are TGTGCCAGCAGCTTAGGGCCCGGACTAGTTGTCACTGGGGCCAACGTCCTGACTTTC. Amino acids: CASSLGPGLVVTGANVLTF.

The table lists this clonotype with a few counts. The chain combines TRBV6-6 with TRBJ2-7; D is perhaps TRBD1 or TRBD2 (5 bases each). CDR1 MNHNY and CDR2 SVGAGI come from the germline V gene (reference sequence). This CDR3 comprises 16 residues. The V and J ends lost 0 bases and 4 bases respectively, with 16 bases between them. Written as DNA, the CDR3 is TGTGCCAGCAGTTACTCGACGGGGCCTTACGCTTACGAGCAGTACGTC. Encoded protein: CASSYSTGPYAYEQYV.